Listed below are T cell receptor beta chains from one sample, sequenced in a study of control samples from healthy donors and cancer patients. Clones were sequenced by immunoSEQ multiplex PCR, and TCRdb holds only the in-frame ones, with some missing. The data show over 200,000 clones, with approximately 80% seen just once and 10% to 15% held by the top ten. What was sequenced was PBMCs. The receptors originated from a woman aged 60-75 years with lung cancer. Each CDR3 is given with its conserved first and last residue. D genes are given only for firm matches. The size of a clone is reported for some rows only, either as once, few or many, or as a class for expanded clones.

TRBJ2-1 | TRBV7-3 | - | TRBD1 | TGTGCCAGCAGCTTAGACAGGGGGCTCTATGAGCAGTTCTTC | CASSLDRGLYEQFF
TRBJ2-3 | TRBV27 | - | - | TGTGCCAGCAGTTTATCCCCGGACAGCCTTGTCACAGATACGCAGTATTTT | CASSLSPDSLVTDTQYF
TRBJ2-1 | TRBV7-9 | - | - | TGTGCCAGCAGCTTAAGGGTGACATTCTACCATCATAGTGAGCAGTTCTTC | CASSLRVTFYHHSEQFF
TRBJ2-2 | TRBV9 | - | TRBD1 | TGTGCCAGCAGCCTTAGAGCAGGGGGCGCCACCGGGGAGCTGTTTTTT | CASSLRAGGATGELFF
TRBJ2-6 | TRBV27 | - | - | TGTGCCAGCAGTTTACTTGAGGGGTCAGGGGCCAACGTCCTGACTTTC | CASSLLEGSGANVLTF
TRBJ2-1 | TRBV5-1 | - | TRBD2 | TGCGCCAGCAGCCAATCACTAGCGGGAGTATATAATGAGCAGTTCTTC | CASSQSLAGVYNEQFF
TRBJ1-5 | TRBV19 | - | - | TGTGCCAGTACCGAAGGGTGGGTTCAGGGCGATCCGCAGCATTTT | CASTEGWVQGDPQHF
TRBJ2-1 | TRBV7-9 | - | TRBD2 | TGTGCCAGCAGCTTAGTTAGCGGGAGGGATGAGCAGTTCTTC | CASSLVSGRDEQFF
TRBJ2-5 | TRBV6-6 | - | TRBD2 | TGTGCCAGCAGTCCTGGACTAGCGGGGGGATTGGAAGAGACCCAGTACTTC | CASSPGLAGGLEETQYF
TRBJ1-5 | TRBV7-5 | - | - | TGTGTCAGAACCGAAGGGGGGCGCCGGCGAAATCAGCCCCAGCATTTT | CVRTEGGRRRNQPQHF
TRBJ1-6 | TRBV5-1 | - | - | TGCGCCAGCAGCTTGGAGGGACCGAATAATTCACCCCTCCACTTT | CASSLEGPNNSPLHF
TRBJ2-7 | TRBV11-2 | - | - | TGTGCCAGCAGCCTTCTACAGAGCTACGAGCAGTACTTC | CASSLLQSYEQYF
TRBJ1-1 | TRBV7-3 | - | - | TGTGCCAGCAGCTTAACCGCGGACACTGAAGCTTTCTTT | CASSLTADTEAFF
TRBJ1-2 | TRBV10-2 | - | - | TGCGCCAGCAGTGAGTCGGCAGGGAGTTTGGGCTACACCTTC | CASSESAGSLGYTF
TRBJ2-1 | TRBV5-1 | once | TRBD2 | TGCGCCAGCAGCGCCTTTAGCGGGGGGACATACAATGAGCAGTTCTTC | CASSAFSGGTYNEQFF
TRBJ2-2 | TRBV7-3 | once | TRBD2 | TGTGCCAGCTCGACTAGCGCGAACACCGGGGAGCTGTTTTTT | CASSTSANTGELFF
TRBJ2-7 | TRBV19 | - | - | TGTGCCAGTAGTATCACCCGGACGGATTACGAGCAGTACTTC | CASSITRTDYEQYF
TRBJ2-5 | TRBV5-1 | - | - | TGCGCCAGCAGCCGAAGGAGCCAAGAGACCCAGTACTTC | CASSRRSQETQYF
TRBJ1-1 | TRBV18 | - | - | TGTGCCAGCTCAATCGGGGCCCGCACTGAAGCTTTCTTT | CASSIGARTEAFF
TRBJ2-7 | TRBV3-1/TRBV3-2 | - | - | TGTGCCAGCAGCCAAGTGGGTAGCGGATGGCCCCCCTACGAGCAGTACTTC | CASSQVGSGWPPYEQYF
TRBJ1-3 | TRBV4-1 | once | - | TGCGCCAGCAGCCTCCAAGAGAACTCTGGAAACACCATATATTTT | CASSLQENSGNTIYF